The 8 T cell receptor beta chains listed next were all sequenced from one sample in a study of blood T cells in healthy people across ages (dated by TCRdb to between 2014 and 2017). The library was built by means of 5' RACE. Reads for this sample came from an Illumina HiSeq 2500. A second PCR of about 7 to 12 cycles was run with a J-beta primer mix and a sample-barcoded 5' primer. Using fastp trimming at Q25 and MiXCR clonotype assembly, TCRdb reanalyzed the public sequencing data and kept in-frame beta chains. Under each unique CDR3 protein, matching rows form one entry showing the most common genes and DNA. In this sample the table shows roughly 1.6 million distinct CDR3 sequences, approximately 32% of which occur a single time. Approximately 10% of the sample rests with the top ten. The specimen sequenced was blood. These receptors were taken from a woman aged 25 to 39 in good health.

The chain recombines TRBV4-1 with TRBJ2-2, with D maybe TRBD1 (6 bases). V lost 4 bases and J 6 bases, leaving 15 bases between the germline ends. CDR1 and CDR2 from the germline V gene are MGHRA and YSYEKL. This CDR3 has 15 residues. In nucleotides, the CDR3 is TGCGCCAGCAGCCCCCGCAGGGGTCTTTCCGGGGAGCTGTTTTTT. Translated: CASSPRRGLSGELFF.

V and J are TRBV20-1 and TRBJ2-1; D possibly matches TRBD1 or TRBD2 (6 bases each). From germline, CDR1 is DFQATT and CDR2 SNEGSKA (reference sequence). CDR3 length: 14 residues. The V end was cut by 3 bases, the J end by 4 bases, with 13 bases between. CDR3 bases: TGCAGTGCTAGTTCGGGGGCTAGTTACAATGAGCAGTTCTTC. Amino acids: CSASSGASYNEQFF.

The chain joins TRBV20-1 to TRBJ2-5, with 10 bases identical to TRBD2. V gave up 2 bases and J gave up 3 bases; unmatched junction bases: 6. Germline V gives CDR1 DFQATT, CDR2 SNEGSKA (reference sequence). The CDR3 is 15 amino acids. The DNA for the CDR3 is TGCAGTGCTAGATTCCTCGGACTAGCGGAAGAGACCCAGTACTTC. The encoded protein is CSARFLGLAEETQYF.

DNA of the CDR3: TGTGCCAGCAGCAGTCATAGCTCCGAGCAGTACTTC. It yields the protein CASSSHSSEQYF. The rearrangement joins TRBV5-6 to TRBJ2-7, with D unresolved. Between the trimmed V and J ends, which lost 4 bases and 6 bases, there was a span of 11 bases. CDR3 length equals 12 residues. The V gene's germline CDR1 is SGHDT and CDR2 YYEEEE.

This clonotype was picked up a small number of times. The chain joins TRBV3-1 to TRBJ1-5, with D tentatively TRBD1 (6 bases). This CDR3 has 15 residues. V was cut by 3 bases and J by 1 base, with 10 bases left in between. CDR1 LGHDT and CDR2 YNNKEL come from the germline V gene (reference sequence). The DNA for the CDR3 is TGTGCCAGCAGCCACGGGACACACAGCAATCAGCCCCAGCATTTT. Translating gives CASSHGTHSNQPQHF.

The CDR3 DNA reads TGTGCCAGCAGTGAAGTCTTTAGAGCTAACTATGGCTACACCTTC. Translating it yields CASSEVFRANYGYTF. This chain joins TRBV6-1 and TRBJ1-2; unclear D gene. Germline CDR1 MNHNS, CDR2 SASEGT. V dropped 1 base and J dropped 0 bases, with 9 bases sitting between them. The CDR3 is 15 amino acids.

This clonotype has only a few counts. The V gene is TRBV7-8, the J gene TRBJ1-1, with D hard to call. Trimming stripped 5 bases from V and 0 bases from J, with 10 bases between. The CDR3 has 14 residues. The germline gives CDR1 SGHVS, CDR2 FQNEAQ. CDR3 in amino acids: CASSQQSMNTEAFF. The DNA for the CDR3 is TGTGCCAGCAGCCAACAGTCCATGAACACTGAAGCTTTCTTT.

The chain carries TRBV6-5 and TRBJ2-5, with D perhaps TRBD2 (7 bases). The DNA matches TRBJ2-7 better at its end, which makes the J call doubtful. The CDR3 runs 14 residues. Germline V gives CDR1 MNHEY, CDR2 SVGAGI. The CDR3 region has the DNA TGTGCCAGCGGGCCCGGGGGGCGGTACTACGAGCAGTACTTC. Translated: CASGPGGRYYEQYF.